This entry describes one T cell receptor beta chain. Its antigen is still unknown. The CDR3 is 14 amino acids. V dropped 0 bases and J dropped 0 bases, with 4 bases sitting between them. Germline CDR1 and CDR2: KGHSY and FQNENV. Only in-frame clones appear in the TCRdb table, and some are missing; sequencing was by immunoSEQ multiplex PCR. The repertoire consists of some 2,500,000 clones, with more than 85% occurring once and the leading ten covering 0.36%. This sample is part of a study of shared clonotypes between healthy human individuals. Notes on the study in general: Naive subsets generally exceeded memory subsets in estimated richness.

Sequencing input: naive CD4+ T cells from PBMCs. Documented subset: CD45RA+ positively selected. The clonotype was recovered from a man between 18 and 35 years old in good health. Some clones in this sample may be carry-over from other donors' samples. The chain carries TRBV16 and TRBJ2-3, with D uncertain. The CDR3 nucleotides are TGTGCCAGCAGCCAATCTGACAGCACAGATACGCAGTATTTT. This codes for CASSQSDSTDTQYF.